The rows below give T cell receptor beta chains drawn from one sample of a study of T cell changes during pregnancy in multiple sclerosis. Data came from immunoSEQ multiplex PCR; TCRdb stores just in-frame clones and leaves some out. The sample contains approximately 100,000 clones, roughly 92% of which appear only once. Sample: peripheral blood, taken after pregnancy. The receptors here all came from a female donor with multiple sclerosis, enrolled in a pregnancy study. Each CDR3 is given with its conserved first and last residue. A D gene is named only where the DNA matches it firmly. Some rows mark clone size as missing; the rest say once, few, many or name a class of expanded clone.

j_call d_call clone_size cdr3_length v_call cdr3_aa cdr3_nt
TRBJ2-2 NA NA 13 TRBV5-1 CASSLRGDGELFF TGCGCCAGCAGCTTGCGCGGAGATGGGGAGCTGTTTTTT
TRBJ2-2 NA NA 15 TRBV27 CASSLSKQGRGELFF TGTGCCAGCAGTTTATCGAAGCAGGGAAGAGGGGAGCTGTTTTTT
TRBJ2-7 NA NA 16 TRBV7-6 CASSLREGTPTYEQYF TGTGCCAGCAGCCTGCGCGAGGGGACACCGACCTACGAGCAGTACTTC
TRBJ2-3 NA NA 14 TRBV29-1 CSGVGYEGTDTQYF TGCAGCGGGGTTGGGTATGAGGGCACAGATACGCAGTATTTT
TRBJ1-3 NA NA 15 TRBV25-1 CASRDGDTSGNTIYF TGTGCCAGCAGGGACGGGGACACCTCTGGAAACACCATATATTTT
TRBJ2-1 TRBD2 NA 15 TRBV9 CASSSLAGSANEQFF TGTGCCAGCAGCTCCCTAGCGGGGTCGGCTAATGAGCAGTTCTTC
TRBJ1-6 NA NA 16 TRBV9 CASSGGDSSYNSPLHF TGTGCCAGCAGCGGGGGGGATAGCTCCTATAATTCACCCCTCCACTTT
TRBJ2-5 NA NA 16 TRBV7-8 CASSLSRAQGQETQYF TGTGCCAGCAGCTTAAGTCGGGCCCAGGGCCAAGAGACCCAGTACTTC
TRBJ1-2 NA NA 13 TRBV27 CASSSRGDYGYTF TGTGCCAGCAGTAGCCGGGGGGACTATGGCTACACCTTC
TRBJ2-7 NA NA 14 TRBV9 CASSVDPSSYEQYF TGTGCCAGCAGCGTAGATCCGAGCTCCTACGAGCAGTACTTC
TRBJ1-5 NA few 14 TRBV28 CASNSQGGGQPQHF TGTGCCAGCAATTCTCAGGGAGGTGGGCAGCCCCAGCATTTT
TRBJ1-1 TRBD1 NA 15 TRBV11-2 CASSFYRGGVTEAFF TGTGCCAGCAGCTTCTACAGGGGGGGAGTCACTGAAGCTTTCTTT
TRBJ1-1 NA NA 13 TRBV7-3 CASRGALNTEAFF TGTGCCAGCAGAGGGGCTTTGAACACTGAAGCTTTCTTT
TRBJ2-1 TRBD1 NA 15 TRBV7-3 CASVIGQGVGLTPFF TGTGCCAGCGTCATCGGACAGGGCGTCGGGCTCACCCCGTTCTTC
TRBJ1-4 NA NA 15 TRBV6-5 CASSYSISGGEKLFF TGTGCCAGCAGTTACTCGATCAGCGGTGGTGAAAAACTGTTTTTT
TRBJ2-1 NA NA 19 TRBV5-6 CASSWGPRPTRNSYNEQFF TGTGCCAGCAGCTGGGGGCCTAGACCGACTCGCAACTCCTACAATGAGCAGTTCTTC
TRBJ1-3 TRBD1 NA 14 TRBV9 CASSVGQGGNTIYF TGTGCCAGCAGCGTGGGACAGGGGGGAAACACCATATATTTT
TRBJ1-6 TRBD1 NA 14 TRBV27 CASSRTGVGSPLHF TGTGCCAGCAGCAGGACAGGGGTTGGTTCACCCCTCCACTTT
TRBJ1-1 NA NA 15 TRBV11-2 CASSLQLSSNTEAFF TGTGCCAGCAGCTTACAACTTTCTTCGAACACTGAAGCTTTCTTT
TRBJ1-1 NA NA 14 TRBV5-1 CASSWAGANTEAFF TGCGCCAGCAGCTGGGCAGGGGCGAACACTGAAGCTTTCTTT
TRBJ2-1 NA NA 15 TRBV4-2 CASSQGTGGGFEQFF TGTGCCAGCAGCCAGGGGACTGGCGGGGGCTTTGAGCAGTTCTTC
TRBJ2-3 NA NA 13 TRBV6-5 CASSYSLKDTQYF TGTGCCAGCAGTTACTCGCTAAAAGATACGCAGTATTTT
TRBJ2-3 NA NA 15 TRBV5-1 CASSLNGDHLDTQYF TGCGCCAGCAGCTTGAACGGAGACCACTTAGATACGCAGTATTTT
TRBJ2-7 NA NA 15 TRBV5-8 CASSSQNRIGYEQYF TGTGCCAGCAGCTCCCAGAACAGGATTGGGTACGAGCAGTACTTC
TRBJ2-7 NA NA 14 TRBV14 CASSQGGGVLEQYF TGTGCCAGCAGCCAAGGAGGGGGGGTTCTGGAGCAGTACTTC
TRBJ2-2 TRBD2 NA 16 TRBV19 CASTTDGGANTGELFF TGTGCCAGTACCACCGACGGGGGGGCTAACACCGGGGAGCTGTTTTTT
TRBJ2-2 NA NA 14 TRBV5-1 CASSPLENTGELFF TGCGCCAGCAGCCCGCTAGAGAACACCGGGGAGCTGTTTTTT
TRBJ2-3 TRBD2 NA 16 TRBV19 CASSTSGSPGTDTQYF TGTGCCAGTAGTACTAGCGGGTCCCCCGGCACAGATACGCAGTATTTT
TRBJ1-1 TRBD1 few 12 TRBV29-1 CSVLTGGTEAFF TGCAGCGTTCTGACAGGGGGAACTGAAGCTTTCTTT
TRBJ1-2 TRBD1 NA 14 TRBV5-4 CASTLSQGVYGYTF TGTGCCAGCACCCTTTCCCAGGGGGTCTATGGCTACACCTTC
TRBJ1-5 NA NA 18 TRBV19 CASSIDPGQFISNQPQHF TGTGCCAGTAGTATAGATCCCGGACAGTTTATTAGCAATCAGCCCCAGCATTTT
TRBJ1-5 TRBD1 few 14 TRBV7-9 CASAPTGTNQPQHF TGTGCCAGCGCGCCGACAGGGACGAATCAGCCCCAGCATTTT
TRBJ1-4 NA NA 14 TRBV4-1 CASSQIGGVEKLFF TGCGCCAGCAGCCAAATCGGGGGAGTTGAAAAACTGTTTTTT
TRBJ2-3 TRBD2 NA 14 TRBV27 CASSLGRYTDTQYF TGTGCCAGCAGTCTCGGGAGGTACACAGATACGCAGTATTTT
TRBJ2-3 TRBD2 NA 15 TRBV7-9 CASSPSGGAGDTQYF TGTGCCAGCAGCCCTAGCGGGGGGGCCGGGGATACGCAGTATTTT
TRBJ2-7 NA NA 14 TRBV29-1 CSVVSRDTSYEQYF TGCAGCGTTGTTTCCCGGGACACCTCCTACGAGCAGTACTTC
TRBJ2-1 TRBD2 NA 15 TRBV2 CASRVLAGGHNEQFF TGTGCCAGCAGAGTTCTAGCGGGGGGACACAATGAGCAGTTCTTC
TRBJ1-4 TRBD1 NA 14 TRBV15 CATARDRTNEKLFF TGTGCCACCGCCCGGGACAGAACTAATGAAAAACTGTTTTTT